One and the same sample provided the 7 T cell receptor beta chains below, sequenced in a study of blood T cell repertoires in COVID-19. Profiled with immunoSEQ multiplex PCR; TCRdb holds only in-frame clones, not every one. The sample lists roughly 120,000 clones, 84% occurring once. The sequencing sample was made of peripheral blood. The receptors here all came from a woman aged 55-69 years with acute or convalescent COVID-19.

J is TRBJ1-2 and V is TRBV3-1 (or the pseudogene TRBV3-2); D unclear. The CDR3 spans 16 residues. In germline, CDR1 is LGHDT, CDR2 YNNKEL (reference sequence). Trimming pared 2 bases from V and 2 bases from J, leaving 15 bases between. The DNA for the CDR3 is TGTGCCAGCAGCCAAAGAGCCCGGACGGGGAACTATGGCTACACCTTC. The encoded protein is CASSQRARTGNYGYTF.

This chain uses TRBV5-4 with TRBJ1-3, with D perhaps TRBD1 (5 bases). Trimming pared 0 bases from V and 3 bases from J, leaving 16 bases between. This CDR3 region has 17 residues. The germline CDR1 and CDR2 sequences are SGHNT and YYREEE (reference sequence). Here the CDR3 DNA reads TGTGCCAGCAGCTTGGCCGCGGGGGGAATGGGTGGAAACACCATATATTTT. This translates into CASSLAAGGMGGNTIYF.

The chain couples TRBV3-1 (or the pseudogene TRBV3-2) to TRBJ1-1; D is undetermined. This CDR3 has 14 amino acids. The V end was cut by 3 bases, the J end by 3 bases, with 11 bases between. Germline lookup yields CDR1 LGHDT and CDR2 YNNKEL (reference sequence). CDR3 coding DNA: TGTGCCAGCAGCCAGGGCCACAAGGACACTGAAGCTTTCTTT. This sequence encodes CASSQGHKDTEAFF.

CDR3 in DNA: TGTGCCAGCAGCTTGACCCTCGCAGAGGGGACCCAGTACTTC. Translation: CASSLTLAEGTQYF. The chain has TRBV5-4 and TRBJ2-5, with D tentatively TRBD2 (5 bases). The CDR3 spans 14 residues. V was shortened by 1 base and J by 7 bases, with 14 bases between the two germline ends. The germline gives CDR1 SGHNT, CDR2 YYREEE (reference sequence). The complete variable domain, with remaining parts taken from reference TRBV5-4 and TRBJ2-5, reads ETGVTQSPTHLIKTRGQQVTLRCSSQSGHNTVSWYQQALGQGPQFIFQYYREEENGRGNFPPRFSGLQFPNYSSELNVNALELDDSALYLCASSLTLAEGTQYFGPGTRLLVL.

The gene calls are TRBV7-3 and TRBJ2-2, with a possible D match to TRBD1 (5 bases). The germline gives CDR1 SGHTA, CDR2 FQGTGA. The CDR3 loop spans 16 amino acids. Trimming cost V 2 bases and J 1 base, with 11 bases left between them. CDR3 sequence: CASSLQGTVNTGELFF. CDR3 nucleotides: TGTGCCAGCAGCTTACAGGGAACAGTGAACACCGGGGAGCTGTTTTTT.

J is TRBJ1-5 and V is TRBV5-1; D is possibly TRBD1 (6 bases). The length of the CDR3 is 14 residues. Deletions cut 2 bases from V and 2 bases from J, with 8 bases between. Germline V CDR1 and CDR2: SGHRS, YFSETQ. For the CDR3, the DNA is TGCGCCAGCAGCTTACAGGGAGGCAATCAGCCCCAGCATTTT. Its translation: CASSLQGGNQPQHF.

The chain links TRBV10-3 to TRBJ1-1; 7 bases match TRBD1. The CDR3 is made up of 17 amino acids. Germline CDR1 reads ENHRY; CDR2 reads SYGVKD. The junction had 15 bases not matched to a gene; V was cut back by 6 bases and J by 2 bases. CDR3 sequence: CAISLRVGGPSNTEAFF. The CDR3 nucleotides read TGTGCCATCAGCCTAAGGGTAGGGGGCCCATCAAACACTGAAGCTTTCTTT.